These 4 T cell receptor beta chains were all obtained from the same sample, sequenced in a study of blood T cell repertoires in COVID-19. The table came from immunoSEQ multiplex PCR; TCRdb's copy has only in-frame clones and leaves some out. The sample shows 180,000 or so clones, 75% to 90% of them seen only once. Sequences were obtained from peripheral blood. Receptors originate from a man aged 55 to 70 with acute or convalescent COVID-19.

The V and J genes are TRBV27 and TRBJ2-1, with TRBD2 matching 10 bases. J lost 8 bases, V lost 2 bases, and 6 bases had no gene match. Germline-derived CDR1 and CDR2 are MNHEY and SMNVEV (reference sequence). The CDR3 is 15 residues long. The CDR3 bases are TGTGCCAGCAGTTTAGTGGCTAGCGGGGGCTATGAGCAGTTCTTC. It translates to CASSLVASGGYEQFF.

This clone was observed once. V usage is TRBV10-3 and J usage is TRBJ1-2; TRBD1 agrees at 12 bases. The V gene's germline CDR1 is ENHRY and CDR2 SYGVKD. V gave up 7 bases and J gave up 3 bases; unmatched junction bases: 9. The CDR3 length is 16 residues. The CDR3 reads CAITRDRGQSYYGYTF. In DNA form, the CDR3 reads TGTGCCATCACCCGGGACAGGGGGCAGAGTTACTATGGCTACACCTTC.

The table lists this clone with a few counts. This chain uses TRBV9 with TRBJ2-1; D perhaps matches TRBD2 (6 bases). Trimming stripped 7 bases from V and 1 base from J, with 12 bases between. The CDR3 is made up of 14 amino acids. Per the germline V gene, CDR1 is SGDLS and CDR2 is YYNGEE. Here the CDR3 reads CASRPGGSYNEQFF. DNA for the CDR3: TGTGCCAGCCGACCTGGGGGGTCCTACAATGAGCAGTTCTTC.

The CDR3, as DNA: TGTGCCAGCAGCGTAGGTAACCAGAACTATGGCTACACCTTC. Translating it yields CASSVGNQNYGYTF. This chain links TRBV9 with TRBJ1-2; D not resolved. The V and J ends lost 0 bases and 2 bases respectively, with 8 bases between them. This CDR3 is 14 amino acids long. Germline V CDR1 and CDR2: SGDLS, YYNGEE. The full variable domain, completed using reference TRBV9 and TRBJ1-2, is DSGVTQTPKHLITATGQRVTLRCSPRSGDLSVYWYQQSLDQGLQFLIQYYNGEERAKGNILERFSAQQFPDLHSELNLSSLELGDSALYFCASSVGNQNYGYTFGSGTRLTVV.